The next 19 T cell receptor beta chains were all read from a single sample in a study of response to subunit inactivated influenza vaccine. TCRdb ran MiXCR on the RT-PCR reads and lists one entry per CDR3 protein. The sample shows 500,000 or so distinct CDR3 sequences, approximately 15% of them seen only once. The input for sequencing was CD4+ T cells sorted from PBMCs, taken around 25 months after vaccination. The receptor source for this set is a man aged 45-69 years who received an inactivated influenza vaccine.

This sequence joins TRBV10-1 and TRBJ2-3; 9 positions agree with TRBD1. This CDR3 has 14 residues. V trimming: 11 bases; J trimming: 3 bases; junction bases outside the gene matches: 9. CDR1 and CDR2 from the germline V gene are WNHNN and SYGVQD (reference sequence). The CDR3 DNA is TGCGCCTCCAGGCAGGGACAGGGAACAGATACGCAGTATTTT. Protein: CASRQGQGTDTQYF.

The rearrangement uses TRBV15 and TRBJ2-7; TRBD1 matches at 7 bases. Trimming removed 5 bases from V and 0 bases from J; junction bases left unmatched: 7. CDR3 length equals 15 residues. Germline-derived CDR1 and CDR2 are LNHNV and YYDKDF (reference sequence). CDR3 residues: CATSQGGGFSYEQYF. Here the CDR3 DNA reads TGTGCCACCAGCCAAGGGGGCGGGTTCTCCTACGAGCAGTACTTC. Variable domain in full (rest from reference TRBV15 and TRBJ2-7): DAMVIQNPRYQVTQFGKPVTLSCSQTLNHNVMYWYQQKSSQAPKLLFHYYDKDFNNEADTPDNFQSRRPNTSFCFLDIRSPGLGDTAMYLCATSQGGGFSYEQYFGPGTRLTVT.

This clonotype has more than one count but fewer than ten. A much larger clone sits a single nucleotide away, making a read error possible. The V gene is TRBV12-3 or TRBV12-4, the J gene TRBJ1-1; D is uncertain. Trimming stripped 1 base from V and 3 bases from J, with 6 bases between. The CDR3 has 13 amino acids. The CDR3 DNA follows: TGTGCCAGCAGTTTAGGGGAGGACACTGAAGCTTTCTTT. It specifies CASSLGEDTEAFF.

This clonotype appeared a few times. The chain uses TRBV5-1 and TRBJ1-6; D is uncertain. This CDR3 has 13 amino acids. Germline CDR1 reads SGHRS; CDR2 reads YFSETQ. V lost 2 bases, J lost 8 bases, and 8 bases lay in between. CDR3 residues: CASSFSVDSPLHF. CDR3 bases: TGCGCCAGCAGCTTTTCAGTGGATTCACCCCTCCACTTT.

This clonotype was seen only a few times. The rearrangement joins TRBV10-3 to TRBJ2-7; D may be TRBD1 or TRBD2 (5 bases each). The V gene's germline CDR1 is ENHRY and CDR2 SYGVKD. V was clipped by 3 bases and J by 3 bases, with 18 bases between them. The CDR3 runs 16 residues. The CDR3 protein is CAISDPVGRDRYEQYF. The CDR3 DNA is TGTGCCATCAGTGACCCCGTGGGACGGGACCGCTACGAGCAGTACTTC.

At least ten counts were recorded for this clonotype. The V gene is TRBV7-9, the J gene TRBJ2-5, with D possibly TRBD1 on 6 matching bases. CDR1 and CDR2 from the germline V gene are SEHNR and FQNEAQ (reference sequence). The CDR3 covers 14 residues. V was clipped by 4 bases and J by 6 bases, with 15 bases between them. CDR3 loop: CASSSRIRGQTQYF. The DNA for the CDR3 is TGTGCCAGCAGCTCCCGTATCAGGGGTCAGACCCAGTACTTC.

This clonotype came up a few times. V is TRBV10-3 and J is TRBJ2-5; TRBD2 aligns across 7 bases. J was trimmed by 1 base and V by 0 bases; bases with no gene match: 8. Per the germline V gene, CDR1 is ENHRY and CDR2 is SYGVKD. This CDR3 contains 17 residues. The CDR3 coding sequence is TGTGCCATCAGTGAGTCTGGGGCGGGAGTCGCCCAAGAGACCCAGTACTTC. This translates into CAISESGAGVAQETQYF.

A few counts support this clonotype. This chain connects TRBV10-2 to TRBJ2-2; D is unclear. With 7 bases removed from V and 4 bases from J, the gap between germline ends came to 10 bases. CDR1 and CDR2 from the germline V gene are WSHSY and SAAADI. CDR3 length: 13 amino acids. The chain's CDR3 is CASMERLTGELFF. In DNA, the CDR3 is TGCGCCAGCATGGAACGCCTCACCGGGGAGCTGTTTTTT.

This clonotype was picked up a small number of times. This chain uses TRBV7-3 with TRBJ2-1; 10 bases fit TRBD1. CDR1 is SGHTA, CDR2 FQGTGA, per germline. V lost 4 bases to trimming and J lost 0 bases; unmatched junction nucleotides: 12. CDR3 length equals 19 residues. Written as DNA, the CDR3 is TGTGCCAGCAGCTCGACTCCGGGACAGGGGACCCGCTCCTACAATGAGCAGTTCTTC. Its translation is CASSSTPGQGTRSYNEQFF.

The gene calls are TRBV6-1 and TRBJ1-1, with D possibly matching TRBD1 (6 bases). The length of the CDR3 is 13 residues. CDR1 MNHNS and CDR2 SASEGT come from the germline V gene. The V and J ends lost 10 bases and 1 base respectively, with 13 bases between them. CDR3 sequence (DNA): TGTGCCACACAGGGCGTGGGGAACACTGAAGCTTTCTTT. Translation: CATQGVGNTEAFF.

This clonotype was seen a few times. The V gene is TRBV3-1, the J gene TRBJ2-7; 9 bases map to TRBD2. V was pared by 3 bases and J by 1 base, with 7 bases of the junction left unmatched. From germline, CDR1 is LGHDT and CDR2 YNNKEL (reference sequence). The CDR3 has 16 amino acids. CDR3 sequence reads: CASSQGLLAGSYEQYF. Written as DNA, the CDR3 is TGTGCCAGCAGCCAGGGCTTACTAGCGGGTTCCTACGAGCAGTACTTC.

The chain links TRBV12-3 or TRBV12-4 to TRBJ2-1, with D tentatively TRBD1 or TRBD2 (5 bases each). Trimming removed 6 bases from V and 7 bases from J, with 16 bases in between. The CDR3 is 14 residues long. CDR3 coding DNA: TGTGCCAGCAGCTGGGACCAGCTCCGGAATGAGCAGTTCTTC. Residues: CASSWDQLRNEQFF.

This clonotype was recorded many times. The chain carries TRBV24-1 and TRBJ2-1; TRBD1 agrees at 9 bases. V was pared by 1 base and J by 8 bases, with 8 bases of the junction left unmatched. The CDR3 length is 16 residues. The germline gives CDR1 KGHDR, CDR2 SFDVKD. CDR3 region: CATSDLTGTGFDEQFF. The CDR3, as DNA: TGTGCCACCAGTGATTTAACCGGGACAGGGTTCGATGAGCAGTTCTTC.

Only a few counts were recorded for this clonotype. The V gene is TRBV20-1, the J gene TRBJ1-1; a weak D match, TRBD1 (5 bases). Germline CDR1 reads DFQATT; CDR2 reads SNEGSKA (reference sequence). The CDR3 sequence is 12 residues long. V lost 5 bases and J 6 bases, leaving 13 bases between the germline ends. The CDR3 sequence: CSAGGGPAEAFF. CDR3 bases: TGCAGTGCTGGGGGAGGGCCGGCTGAAGCTTTCTTT.

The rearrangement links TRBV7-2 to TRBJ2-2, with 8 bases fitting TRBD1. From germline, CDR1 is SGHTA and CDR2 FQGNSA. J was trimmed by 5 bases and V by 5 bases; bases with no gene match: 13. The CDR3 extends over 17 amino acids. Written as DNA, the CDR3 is TGTGCCAGCAGCCGTAACAGGGGGTCGTCGGTAACCGGGGAGCTGTTTTTT. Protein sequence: CASSRNRGSSVTGELFF.

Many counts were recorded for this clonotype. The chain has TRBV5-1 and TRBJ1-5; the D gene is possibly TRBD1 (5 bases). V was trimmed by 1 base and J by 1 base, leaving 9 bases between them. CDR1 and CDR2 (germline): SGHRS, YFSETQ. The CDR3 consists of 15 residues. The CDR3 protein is CASSLSGGSNQPQHF. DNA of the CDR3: TGCGCCAGCAGCTTGAGCGGGGGGAGCAATCAGCCCCAGCATTTT.

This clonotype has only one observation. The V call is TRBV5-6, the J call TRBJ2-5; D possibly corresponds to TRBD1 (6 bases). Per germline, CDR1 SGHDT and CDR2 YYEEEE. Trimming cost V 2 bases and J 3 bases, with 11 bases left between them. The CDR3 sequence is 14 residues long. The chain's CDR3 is CASSFPGVKETQYF. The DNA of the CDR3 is TGTGCCAGCAGCTTCCCAGGGGTTAAAGAGACCCAGTACTTC.

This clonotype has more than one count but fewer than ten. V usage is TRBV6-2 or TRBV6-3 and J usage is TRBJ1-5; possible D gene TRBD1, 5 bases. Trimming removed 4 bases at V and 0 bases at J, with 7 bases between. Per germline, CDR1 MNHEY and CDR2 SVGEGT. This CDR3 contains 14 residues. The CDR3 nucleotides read TGTGCCAGCAGTTCAGGGAATAGCAATCAGCCCCAGCATTTT. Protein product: CASSSGNSNQPQHF.

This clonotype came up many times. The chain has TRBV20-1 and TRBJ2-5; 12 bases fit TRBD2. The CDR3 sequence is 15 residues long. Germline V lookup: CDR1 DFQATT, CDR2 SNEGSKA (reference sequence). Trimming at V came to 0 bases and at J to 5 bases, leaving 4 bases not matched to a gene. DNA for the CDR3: TGCAGTGCTAGAGATAGTACTAGCGGGAGGGAGACCCAGTACTTC. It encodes CSARDSTSGRETQYF.